This is a list of T cell receptor beta chains from one sample in a study of blood T cell dynamics during melanoma immunotherapy. Sequencing used immunoSEQ multiplex PCR; TCRdb keeps in-frame clones, though not all of them. The repertoire has about 6,200 clones, around 77% of them found once; the top ten carry approximately 33%. The sample in question was blood, obtained from a patient treated with checkpoint blockade. The receptors were gathered from a human donor with melanoma. CDR3s include the opening cysteine and the closing phenylalanine or tryptophan. D genes are given only for firm matches. Clone sizes are given selectively: once, few, many, or a class where the clone is expanded.

v_gene	d_gene	j_gene	abundance	len	CDR3nt	CDR3aa
TRBV6-5	TRBD1	TRBJ2-5	.	14	TGTGCCAGCAGTACGCAGGGGGCGCGTGAGACCCAGTACTTC	CASSTQGARETQYF
TRBV5-4	.	TRBJ1-1	.	13	TGTGCCAGCAGCTTGGCAGGATCCCGCGAAGCTTTCTTT	CASSLAGSREAFF
TRBV5-8	.	TRBJ2-1	.	11	TGTGCCAGTTTCGGGGGTGGTGAGCAGTTCTTC	CASFGGGEQFF
TRBV11-3	.	TRBJ2-1	.	12	TGTGCCAGCAGCTTAGATTACCATGAGCAGTTCTTC	CASSLDYHEQFF
TRBV11-2	.	TRBJ1-6	few	14	TGTGCCAGCAGCCTACAAGTGAGGAATTCACCCCTCCACTTT	CASSLQVRNSPLHF
TRBV4-1	TRBD1	TRBJ2-7	.	16	TGCGCCAGCAGCCCGACCAGGGACAGGTGGACCTACGAGCAGTACTTC	CASSPTRDRWTYEQYF
TRBV19	.	TRBJ1-1	.	13	TGTGCCAGTACAGGAGATACGAACACTGAAGCTTTCTTT	CASTGDTNTEAFF
TRBV5-1	.	TRBJ1-2	few	13	TGCGCCAGCAGCTTTGGAACAGCTCAAGGCTACACCTTC	CASSFGTAQGYTF
TRBV2	TRBD2	TRBJ2-2	.	15	TGTGCCAGCTTGGGGCGGGAGCGGAGAACCGGGGAGCTGTTTTTT	CASLGRERRTGELFF
TRBV6-1	.	TRBJ1-4	.	15	TGTGCCAGCAGGCCCACGGGGCCTACCAGGGAAAAACTGTTTTTT	CASRPTGPTREKLFF
TRBV30	.	TRBJ2-7	.	15	TGTGCCACGGACAGCCGGGTAGCGGCTACCTACGAGCAGTACTTC	CATDSRVAATYEQYF
TRBV19	.	TRBJ1-2	.	13	TGTGCCAGTAGTTTGAGGGGTGCCTCTGGCTACACCTTC	CASSLRGASGYTF
TRBV7-7	.	TRBJ1-4	.	15	TGTGCCAGCAGCCCCTCGCCACAGAAAGGTGAAAAACTGTTTTTT	CASSPSPQKGEKLFF
TRBV29-1	.	TRBJ1-1	.	14	TGCAGCGTTGAAGTAATGGAGCTCTCCACTGAAGCTTTCTTT	CSVEVMELSTEAFF
TRBV5-6	TRBD1	TRBJ2-7	.	15	TGTGCCAGCAGCTGGGGACAGGGGTATTTTGGGGAGCAGTACTTC	CASSWGQGYFGEQYF
TRBV5-1	TRBD1	TRBJ1-6	.	15	TGCGCCAGCAGGACACAGGGGTCCTATAATTCACCCCTCCACTTT	CASRTQGSYNSPLHF
TRBV7-6	.	TRBJ2-2	few	15	TGTGCCAGCAGCTCGCCTCTCACTTTTACCGGGGAGCTGTTTTTT	CASSSPLTFTGELFF
TRBV6-5	TRBD1	TRBJ2-7	.	16	TGTGCCAGCAGCTACGCCGGACAGGGGGCAAGGTACGAGCAGTACTTC	CASSYAGQGARYEQYF
TRBV30	.	TRBJ1-4	.	17	TGTGCCTGGAGTATGCCATATCAGTTAGCAACTAATGAAAAACTGTTTTTT	CAWSMPYQLATNEKLFF
TRBV6-6	.	TRBJ1-5	.	12	TGTGCCACCAGGAACCCCAATCAGCCCCAGCATTTT	CATRNPNQPQHF
TRBV7-9	.	TRBJ1-2	.	12	TGTGCCAGCAGCCTGGACGTCAATGGCTACACCTTC	CASSLDVNGYTF
TRBV7-9	TRBD1	TRBJ1-2	.	16	TGTGCCAGCAGTTCCTGGACAGGGGGAGAATTCTATGGCTACACCTTC	CASSSWTGGEFYGYTF
TRBV12-5	.	TRBJ2-3	.	17	TGTGCTAGTGGTTTGGTTATCACAGGGTTTAACACAGATACGCAGTATTTT	CASGLVITGFNTDTQYF
TRBV5-6	.	TRBJ2-3	.	16	TGTGCCAGCAGCTTGGGGACGGGAGTGGGAACAGATACGCAGTATTTT	CASSLGTGVGTDTQYF
TRBV7-2	.	TRBJ1-1	.	16	TGTGCCAGCAGCTTAAAGCAGAGCCGAATGAACACTGAAGCTTTCTTT	CASSLKQSRMNTEAFF
TRBV6-6	TRBD2	TRBJ2-7	.	14	TGTGCCAGCAGGTTGGGGGGGTCGGCCTACGAGCAGTACTTC	CASRLGGSAYEQYF
TRBV27	TRBD1	TRBJ2-6	.	18	TGTGCCAGCAGTTTCCGGGGACAGGGACGGACTGGGGCCAACGTCCTGACTTTC	CASSFRGQGRTGANVLTF
TRBV5-1	.	TRBJ2-7	.	15	TGCGCCAGCAGCTTGGCCCTCGAGCGGGCCTACGAGCAGTACTTC	CASSLALERAYEQYF
TRBV28	.	TRBJ1-2	.	17	TGTGCCAGCAGTTTTTGGTTGAAGGGAAACGCTAACTATGGCTACACCTTC	CASSFWLKGNANYGYTF
TRBV27	TRBD2	TRBJ2-1	.	17	TGTGCCAGCAGTATCTCCGGGACTAGCGGGAGGGCCGTTGAGCAGTTCTTC	CASSISGTSGRAVEQFF
TRBV6-5	.	TRBJ1-6	.	14	TGTGCCAGCAGCCCTGGCGGGTTTGATTCACCCCTCCACTTT	CASSPGGFDSPLHF
TRBV10-3	TRBD2	TRBJ2-1	.	17	TGTGCCATCAGTGAGTCGAGGGCTAGCGGGGACTACAATGAGCAGTTCTTC	CAISESRASGDYNEQFF
TRBV27	TRBD1	TRBJ2-4	.	15	TGTGCCAGCAGTTCTACCAGGGGGGCCAAAAACATTCAGTACTTC	CASSSTRGAKNIQYF
TRBV11-1	.	TRBJ2-2	.	15	TGTGCCAGCAGCTTAGCGGCAGCGAACACCGGGGAGCTGTTTTTT	CASSLAAANTGELFF
TRBV7-3	.	TRBJ2-6	.	17	TGTGCCAGCAGCTTAACAGGGGCCCGCTCTGGGGCCAACGTCCTGACTTTC	CASSLTGARSGANVLTF
TRBV7-6	.	TRBJ1-5	medium-sized	13	TGTGCCAGCAGCTTAGAGCAAAATCAGCCCCAGCATTTT	CASSLEQNQPQHF
TRBV2	TRBD2	TRBJ2-5	.	14	TGTGCCAGCACCAGCGGGGGCCGGGAAGAGACCCAGTACTTC	CASTSGGREETQYF
TRBV9	.	TRBJ2-3	.	13	TGTGCCAGCAGTATGGGGCCAGCAGATACGCAGTATTTT	CASSMGPADTQYF
TRBV27	.	TRBJ1-1	.	16	TGTGCCAGCAGTCTAACTCGGACAGCCTCTAAAACTGAAGCTTTCTTT	CASSLTRTASKTEAFF
TRBV4-1	.	TRBJ2-1	.	16	TGCGCCAGCAGCCAACTTGCGGGGACACGTCACAATGAGCAGTTCTTC	CASSQLAGTRHNEQFF
TRBV19	.	TRBJ2-7	.	14	TGTGCCAGTAGTATGGTCGGGGCATCCTACGAGCAGTACTTC	CASSMVGASYEQYF
TRBV6-1	.	TRBJ2-7	.	14	TGTGCCAGCAGTGCTTCGAGGGGTCTCTACGAGCAGTACTTC	CASSASRGLYEQYF
TRBV25-1	.	TRBJ2-1	.	15	TGTGCCAGCAGTGCGGACTTTCACTCCTACAATGAGCAGTTCTTC	CASSADFHSYNEQFF
TRBV19	.	TRBJ1-3	.	17	TGTGCCAGTAGTACCCTAAATCCGGGACTCTCTGGAAACACCATATATTTT	CASSTLNPGLSGNTIYF
TRBV6-1	.	TRBJ2-1	few	12	TGTGCCAGCAGTACAAACTACAATGAGCAGTTCTTC	CASSTNYNEQFF
TRBV29-1	.	TRBJ1-5	.	13	TGCAGCGTTGCCGGGGTTGACAATCAGCCCCAGCATTTT	CSVAGVDNQPQHF
TRBV5-1	.	TRBJ2-6	.	16	TGCGCCGGCAGCTTGGTAGGGGGCTCTGGGGCCAACGTCCTGACTTTC	CAGSLVGGSGANVLTF
TRBV18	.	TRBJ2-3	.	15	TGTGCCAGCTCACCAGATCTCCTGGGGGGAGATACGCAGTATTTT	CASSPDLLGGDTQYF